Here is one T cell receptor beta chain with its context. Its antigen is currently unknown. This record comes from a study of T cell responses to AZD1222 COVID-19 vaccine. Germline CDR1 SGHVS, CDR2 FQNEAQ. The CDR3 sequence is 13 residues long. V dropped 5 bases and J dropped 2 bases, with 10 bases sitting between them. Clones were sequenced by immunoSEQ multiplex PCR, and TCRdb holds only the in-frame ones, with some missing. Altogether more than 95,000 clones are present, 80% to 90% being singletons, with the ten largest covering 20% to 25%. Study-level points and caveats: Only after the peak T cell response were repertoires sampled. Among the donors, most were white British and more were female, and clonal diversity was possibly underestimated.

The gene calls are TRBV7-8 and TRBJ2-7; no clear D. This material consisted of peripheral blood, taken on day 0 of AZD1222 vaccination. This sequence originates from an adult in good health. CDR3 coding DNA: TGTGCCAGCAGCCCCCAGTTTACCTACGAGCAGTACTTC. Translation gives CASSPQFTYEQYF.